This record covers a single T cell receptor beta chain. An end of the junction differs from the germline gene, which may be a read error. This entry comes from a study of blood T cell repertoires in COVID-19. Overall study: The analysed material was cDNA or gDNA that came from T cells, B-cell-depleted T cells, or PBMCs.

The CDR3 length is 16 residues. Germline CDR1 is MNHNY and CDR2 is SVGAGI (reference sequence). Data came from immunoSEQ multiplex PCR; TCRdb stores just in-frame clones and leaves some out. The table shows about 140,000 clones, with about nine tenths occurring only once. Sequenced material: peripheral blood. This TCR came from a man between 45 and 60 years old with active or convalescent COVID-19. The chain links TRBV6-6 to TRBJ2-5; 7 bases agree with TRBD2. This chain's CDR3 is CASTYGGSGGVETQYF. CDR3 in DNA: TGTGCCAGCACTTACGGAGGGTCGGGAGGCGTGGAGACCCAGTACTTC.